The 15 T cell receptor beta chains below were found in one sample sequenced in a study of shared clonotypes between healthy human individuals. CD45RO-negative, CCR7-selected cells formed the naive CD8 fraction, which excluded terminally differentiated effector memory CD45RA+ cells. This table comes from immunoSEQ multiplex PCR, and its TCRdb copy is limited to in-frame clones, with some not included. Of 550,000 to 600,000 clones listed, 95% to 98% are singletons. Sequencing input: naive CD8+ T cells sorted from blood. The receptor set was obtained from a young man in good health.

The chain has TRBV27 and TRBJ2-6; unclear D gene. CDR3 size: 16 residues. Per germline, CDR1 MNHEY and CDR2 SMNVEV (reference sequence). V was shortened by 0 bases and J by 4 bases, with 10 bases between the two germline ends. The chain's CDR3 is CASSLSGNPGANVLTF. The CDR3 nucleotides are TGTGCCAGCAGTTTATCAGGGAATCCCGGGGCCAACGTCCTGACTTTC. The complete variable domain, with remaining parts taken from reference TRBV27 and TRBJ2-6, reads EAQVTQNPRYLITVTGKKLTVTCSQNMNHEYMSWYRQDPGLGLRQIYYSMNVEVTDKGDVPEGYKVSRKEKRNFPLILESPSPNQTSLYFCASSLSGNPGANVLTFGAGSRLTVL.

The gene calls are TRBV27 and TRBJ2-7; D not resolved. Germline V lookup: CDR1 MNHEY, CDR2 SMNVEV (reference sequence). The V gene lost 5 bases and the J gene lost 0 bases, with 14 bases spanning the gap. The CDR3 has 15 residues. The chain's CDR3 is CASSVSGGGSYEQYF. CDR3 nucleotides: TGTGCCAGCAGTGTCTCAGGTGGCGGCTCCTACGAGCAGTACTTC.

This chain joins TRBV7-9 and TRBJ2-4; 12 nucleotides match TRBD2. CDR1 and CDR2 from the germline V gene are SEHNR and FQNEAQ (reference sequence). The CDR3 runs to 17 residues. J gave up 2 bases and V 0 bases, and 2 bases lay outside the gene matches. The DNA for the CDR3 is TGTGCCAGCAGCTTAGCACTAGCGGGAGGAACCAAAAACATTCAGTACTTC. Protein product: CASSLALAGGTKNIQYF.

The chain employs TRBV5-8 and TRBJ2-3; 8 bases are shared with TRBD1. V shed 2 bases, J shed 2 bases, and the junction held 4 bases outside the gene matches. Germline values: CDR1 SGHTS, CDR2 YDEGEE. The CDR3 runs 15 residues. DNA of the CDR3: TGTGCCAGCAGCTTAGGGACAGGAAACACAGATACGCAGTATTTT. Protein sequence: CASSLGTGNTDTQYF.

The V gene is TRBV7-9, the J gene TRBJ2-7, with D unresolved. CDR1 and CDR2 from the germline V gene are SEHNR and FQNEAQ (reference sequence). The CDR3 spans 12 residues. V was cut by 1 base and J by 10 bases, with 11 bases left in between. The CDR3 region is CASSLGAAEQYF. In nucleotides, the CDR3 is TGTGCCAGCAGCTTAGGGGCAGCCGAACAGTACTTC.

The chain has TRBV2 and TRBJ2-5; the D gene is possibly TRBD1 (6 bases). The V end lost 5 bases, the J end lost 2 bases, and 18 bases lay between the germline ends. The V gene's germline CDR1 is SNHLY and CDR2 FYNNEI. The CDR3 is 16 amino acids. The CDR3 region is CASSSRQAETQETQYF. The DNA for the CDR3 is TGTGCCAGCAGTTCTAGACAGGCAGAAACTCAAGAGACCCAGTACTTC.

The CDR3 reads CAIGTSGSNEQFF. The CDR3 DNA follows: TGTGCCATCGGGACTAGCGGGAGTAACGAGCAGTTCTTC. The chain couples TRBV6-5 to TRBJ2-1; 14 positions agree with TRBD2. The CDR3 has 13 residues. The germline V gene has CDR1 MNHEY and CDR2 SVGAGI. V shed 10 bases and J 10 bases; nucleotides not matched to a gene: 6.

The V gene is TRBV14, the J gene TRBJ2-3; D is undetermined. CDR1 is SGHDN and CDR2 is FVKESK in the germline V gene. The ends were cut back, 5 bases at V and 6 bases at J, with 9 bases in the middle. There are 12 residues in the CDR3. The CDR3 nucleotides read TGTGCCAGCAGCGCAATCCCCGATACGCAGTATTTT. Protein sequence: CASSAIPDTQYF.

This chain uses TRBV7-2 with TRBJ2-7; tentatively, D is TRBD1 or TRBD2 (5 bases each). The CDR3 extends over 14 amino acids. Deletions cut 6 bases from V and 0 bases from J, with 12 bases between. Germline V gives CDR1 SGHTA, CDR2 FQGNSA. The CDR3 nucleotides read TGTGCCAGCAGGGGACCCCTGAGCTCCTACGAGCAGTACTTC. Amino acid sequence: CASRGPLSSYEQYF.

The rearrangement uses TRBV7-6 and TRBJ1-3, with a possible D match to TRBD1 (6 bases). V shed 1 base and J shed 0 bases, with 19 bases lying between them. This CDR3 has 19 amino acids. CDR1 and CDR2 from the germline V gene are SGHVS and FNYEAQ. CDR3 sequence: CASSLEIGNRVSSGNTIYF. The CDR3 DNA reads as TGTGCCAGCAGCTTAGAGATAGGGAACAGGGTGAGCTCTGGAAACACCATATATTTT.

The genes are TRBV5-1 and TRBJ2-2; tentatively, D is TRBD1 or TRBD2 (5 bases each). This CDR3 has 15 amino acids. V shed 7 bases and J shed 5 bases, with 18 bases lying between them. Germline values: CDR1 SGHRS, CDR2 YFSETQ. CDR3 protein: CASWNGAIRTGELFF. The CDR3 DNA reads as TGCGCCAGCTGGAACGGGGCCATAAGAACCGGGGAGCTGTTTTTT.

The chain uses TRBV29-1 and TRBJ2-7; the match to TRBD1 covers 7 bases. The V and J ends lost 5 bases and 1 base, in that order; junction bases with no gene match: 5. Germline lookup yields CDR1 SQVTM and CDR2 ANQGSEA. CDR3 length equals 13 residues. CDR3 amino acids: CSVIQGQSYEQYF. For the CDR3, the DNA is TGCAGCGTTATACAGGGGCAATCCTACGAGCAGTACTTC.

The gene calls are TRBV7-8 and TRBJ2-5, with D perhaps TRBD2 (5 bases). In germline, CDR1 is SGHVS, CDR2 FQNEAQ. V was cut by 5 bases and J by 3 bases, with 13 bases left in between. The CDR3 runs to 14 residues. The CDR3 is CASSARDAEETQYF. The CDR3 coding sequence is TGTGCCAGCAGCGCCCGGGATGCCGAAGAGACCCAGTACTTC. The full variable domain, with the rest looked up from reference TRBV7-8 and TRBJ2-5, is GAGVSQSPRYKVAKRGQDVALRCDPISGHVSLFWYQQALGQGPEFLTYFQNEAQLDKSGLPSDRFFAERPEGSVSTLKIQRTQQEDSAVYLCASSARDAEETQYFGPGTRLLVL.

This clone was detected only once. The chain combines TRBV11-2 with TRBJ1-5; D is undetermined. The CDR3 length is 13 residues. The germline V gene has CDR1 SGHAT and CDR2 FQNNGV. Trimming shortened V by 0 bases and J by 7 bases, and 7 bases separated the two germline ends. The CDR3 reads CASSLDAVQPQHF. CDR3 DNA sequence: TGTGCCAGCAGCTTAGACGCGGTCCAGCCCCAGCATTTT.

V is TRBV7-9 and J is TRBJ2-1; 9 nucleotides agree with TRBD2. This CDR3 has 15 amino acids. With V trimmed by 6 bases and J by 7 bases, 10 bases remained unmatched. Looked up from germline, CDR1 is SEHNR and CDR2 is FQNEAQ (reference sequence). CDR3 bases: TGTGCCAGCAGGGGGTCATTAGCGGGAGATAATGAGCAGTTCTTC. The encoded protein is CASRGSLAGDNEQFF.